The present entry profiles one T cell receptor beta chain with its context. The sample originates from a study of OX40 agonist ivuxolimab in advanced cancers. Sequencing was performed with immunoSEQ multiplex PCR; in TCRdb, only in-frame clones are kept and a portion is missing. The sample includes about 53,000 clones, around 89% seen only once; the top ten take 9.5% to 13%. The trim removed 0 bases at V and 4 bases at J, leaving 8 bases unmatched. This CDR3 comprises 16 residues. Germline V gene lookup returns CDR1 SGHDT and CDR2 YYEEEE. The specimen comprised CD4+ or CD8+ T cells sorted from blood, sampled in a trial of the OX40 agonist ivuxolimab. This sequence originates from an adult with an advanced solid tumor such as melanoma, head and neck, liver or kidney cancer. The chain combines TRBV5-6 with TRBJ2-3, with TRBD1 identical over 7 bases. CDR3 DNA sequence: TGTGCCAGCAGCTTGGTTCTAGGGACAGTCCCAGATACGCAGTATTTT. This codes for CASSLVLGTVPDTQYF.